This T cell receptor (beta chain) was sequenced in a study of molecular identifiers for immune sequencing clone quantification. J lost 0 bases, V lost 3 bases, and 7 bases had no gene match. Germline CDR1 GTSNPN, CDR2 SVGIG (reference sequence). This CDR3 region has 16 residues. MiXCR, run by TCRdb on the PCR reads, gives a single entry per CDR3 protein. The sample yields about 630,000 distinct CDR3 sequences, approximately 24% seen once. This clonotype showed up just a few times. The sequencing input was naive CD8+ T cells from blood, with Jurkat cell RNA spiked in. As for subset: FACS-sorted CD8+CD4-CCR7+CD45RA+ naive T cells. The sequence was obtained from a human donor in good health. Some libraries in this study had Jurkat cell RNA spiked in. V gene TRBV30 combines with J gene TRBJ2-7; 11 nucleotides match TRBD2. The CDR3 DNA reads TGTGCCTGGAGCGGACTAGCGGGCCCAAGCTCCTACGAGCAGTACTTC. It is translated as CAWSGLAGPSSYEQYF.